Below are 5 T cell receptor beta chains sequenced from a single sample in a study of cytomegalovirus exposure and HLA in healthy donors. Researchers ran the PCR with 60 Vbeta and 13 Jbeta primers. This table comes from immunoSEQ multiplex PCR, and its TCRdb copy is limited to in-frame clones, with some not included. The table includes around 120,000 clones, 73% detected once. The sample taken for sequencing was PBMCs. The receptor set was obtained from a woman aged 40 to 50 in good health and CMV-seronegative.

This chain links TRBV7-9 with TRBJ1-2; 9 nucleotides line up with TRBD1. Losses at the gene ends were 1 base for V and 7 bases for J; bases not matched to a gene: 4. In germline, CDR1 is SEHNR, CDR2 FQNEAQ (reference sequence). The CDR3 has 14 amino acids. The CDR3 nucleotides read TGTGCCAGCAGCTTAGAGACAGGGGGGATTGGCTACACCTTC. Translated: CASSLETGGIGYTF.

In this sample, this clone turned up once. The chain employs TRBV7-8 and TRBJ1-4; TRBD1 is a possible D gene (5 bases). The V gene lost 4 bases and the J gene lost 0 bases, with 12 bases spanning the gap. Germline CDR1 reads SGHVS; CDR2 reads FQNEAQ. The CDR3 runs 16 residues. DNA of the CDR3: TGTGCCAGCAGCTCTTACAGGATTGCAACTAATGAAAAACTGTTTTTT. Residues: CASSSYRIATNEKLFF.

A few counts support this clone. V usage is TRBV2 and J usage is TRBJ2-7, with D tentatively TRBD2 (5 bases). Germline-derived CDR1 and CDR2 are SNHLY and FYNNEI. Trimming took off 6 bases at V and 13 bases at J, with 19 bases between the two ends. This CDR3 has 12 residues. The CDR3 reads CASRRDRGPDYF. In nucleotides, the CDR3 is TGTGCCAGCAGACGGGATCGAGGACCAGACTACTTC. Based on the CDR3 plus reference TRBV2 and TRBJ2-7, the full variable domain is EPEVTQTPSHQVTQMGQEVILRCVPISNHLYFYWYRQILGQKVEFLVSFYNNEISEKSEIFDDQFSVERPDGSNFTLKIRSTKLEDSAMYFCASRRDRGPDYFGPGTRLTVT.

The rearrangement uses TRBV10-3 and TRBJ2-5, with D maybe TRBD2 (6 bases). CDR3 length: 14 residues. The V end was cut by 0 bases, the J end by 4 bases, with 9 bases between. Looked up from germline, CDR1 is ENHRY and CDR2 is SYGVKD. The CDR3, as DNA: TGTGCCATCAGTGAGTCGAACGGGGGAGAGACCCAGTACTTC. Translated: CAISESNGGETQYF.

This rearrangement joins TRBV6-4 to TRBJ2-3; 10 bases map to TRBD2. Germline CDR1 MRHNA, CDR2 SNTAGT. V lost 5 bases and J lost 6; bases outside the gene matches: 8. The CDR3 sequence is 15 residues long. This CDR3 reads CASSPSSGSVDTQYF. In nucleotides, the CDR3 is TGTGCCAGCAGTCCGTCTAGCGGGAGCGTGGATACGCAGTATTTT.